Sequencing of this T cell receptor (beta chain) was carried out in a study of shared clonotypes between healthy human individuals. The overall study: Three plates were used per donor for CD4 naive, three for CD4 memory, two for CD8 naive and one for CD8 memory.

Sequencing was performed with immunoSEQ multiplex PCR; in TCRdb, only in-frame clones are kept and a portion is missing. The table lists about 2.1 million clones, about 93% of them singletons. Germline lookup yields CDR1 SNHLY and CDR2 FYNNEI. The CDR3 is made up of 17 amino acids. The V segment lost 2 bases and the J segment 0 bases; nucleotides outside the gene matches: 7. It was CD45RO-negative cells, positively selected for CCR7, that made up naive CD8 cells, with terminally differentiated effector memory CD45RA+ cells excluded. This TCR was sampled from a man aged 18 to 30 in good health. Some clones in this sample may be carry-over from other donors' samples. The V call is TRBV2, the J call TRBJ2-3; 8 positions agree with TRBD2. Source material: naive CD8+ T cells from PBMCs. The CDR3 loop reads CASSERGTSQSTDTQYF. The CDR3 nucleotides are TGTGCCAGCAGTGAAAGGGGGACTAGTCAGAGCACAGATACGCAGTATTTT.